The source of this TCR beta chain is a study of T-cell reconstitution after alpha-beta-depleted transplantation in children. The V gene's germline CDR1 is DFQATT and CDR2 SNEGSKA (reference sequence). The V and J ends lost 5 bases and 0 bases, in that order; junction bases with no gene match: 6. This CDR3 comprises 14 residues. Study-wide points: Several hundred expanded graft clones reportedly supplied alpha-beta T cells about two months after transplant. Most T-cell counts and diversity one year after the transplant came from T cells that were newly produced.

Ten or more counts support this clonotype. Its specificity is not known. Using unique molecular identifiers, the investigators prepared the TCRbeta library. MiXCR, run by TCRdb on the PCR reads, gives a single entry per CDR3 protein. The sample gives around 190,000 distinct CDR3 sequences, approximately 6.3% of which show up once; just over 5.5% is in the top ten. The sequence derives from a boy aged 2 to 9 with acute lymphoblastic leukemia, due to receive a stem cell transplant. The material sequenced was PBMCs, taken before TCRalphabeta/CD19-depleted stem cell transplant. The chain uses TRBV20-1 and TRBJ2-7; 8 bases are shared with TRBD1. The CDR3 DNA reads TGCAGTGCTGGCTGGACAGGGAGCTCCTACGAGCAGTACTTC. As protein: CSAGWTGSSYEQYF.